These 21 T cell receptor beta chains were all obtained from the same sample, sequenced in a study of blood T cell repertoires in COVID-19. Profiled with immunoSEQ multiplex PCR; TCRdb holds only in-frame clones, not every one. This table holds over 200,000 clones, roughly 80% found once. Material: PBMCs or T cells enriched from blood (not recorded which). Receptors were obtained from a man between 60 and 75 years old who had recovered from COVID-19.

The chain combines TRBV18 with TRBJ1-1, with D tentatively TRBD1 (5 bases). V was cut by 2 bases and J by 8 bases, with 9 bases left in between. There are 12 residues in the CDR3. CDR1 is KGHSH and CDR2 is LQKENI in the germline V gene. The CDR3 is CASSPSGGEAFF. CDR3 nucleotides: TGTGCCAGCTCACCATCGGGGGGGGAAGCTTTCTTT. The full variable domain, rest sourced from reference TRBV18 and TRBJ1-1, is NAGVMQNPRHLVRRRGQEARLRCSPMKGHSHVYWYRQLPEEGLKFMVYLQKENIIDESGMPKERFSAEFPKEGPSILRIQQVVRGDSAAYFCASSPSGGEAFFGQGTRLTVV.

The rearrangement joins TRBV9 to TRBJ1-2; possibly TRBD1 for D (5 bases). V was trimmed by 1 base and J by 8 bases, leaving 9 bases between them. Germline-derived CDR1 and CDR2 are SGDLS and YYNGEE. CDR3 size: 12 residues. As DNA, the CDR3 is TGTGCCAGCAGCGTAAGGGGCCAGGGCTACACCTTC. Translating gives CASSVRGQGYTF.

CDR3 sequence reads: CASSILARDHEQYF. In nucleotides, the CDR3 is TGTGCCAGTAGTATATTAGCGCGGGACCACGAGCAGTACTTC. The chain couples TRBV19 to TRBJ2-7; the D gene is possibly TRBD2 (6 bases). The CDR3 sequence is 14 residues long. Trimming removed 2 bases at V and 5 bases at J, with 13 bases between. Germline values: CDR1 LNHDA, CDR2 SQIVND (reference sequence).

The V and J genes are TRBV6-2 or TRBV6-3 and TRBJ2-3, with TRBD2 matching over 8 bases. The CDR3 totals 16 residues. Per the germline V gene, CDR1 is MNHEY and CDR2 is SVGEGT. V was clipped by 0 bases and J by 5 bases; unmatched bases: 7. The CDR3 region has the DNA TGTGCCAGCAGTTACTCGGCGGGGGGCCAAGTAGATACGCAGTATTTT. It codes for CASSYSAGGQVDTQYF.

The chain joins TRBV7-2 to TRBJ1-1; 8 bases are shared with TRBD1. J gave up 3 bases and V 1 base, and 7 bases lay outside the gene matches. CDR3 length equals 16 residues. Per the germline V gene, CDR1 is SGHTA and CDR2 is FQGNSA. CDR3: CASSLVARGLDTEAFF. The CDR3 DNA sequence: TGTGCCAGCAGCTTAGTTGCCAGGGGGCTTGACACTGAAGCTTTCTTT. Complete variable domain (other parts from reference TRBV7-2 and TRBJ1-1): GAGVSQSPSNKVTEKGKDVELRCDPISGHTALYWYRQSLGQGLEFLIYFQGNSAPDKSGLPSDRFSAERTGGSVSTLTIQRTQQEDSAVYLCASSLVARGLDTEAFFGQGTRLTVV.

V and J are TRBV6-1 and TRBJ1-4; a possible D gene is TRBD1 (6 bases). Germline CDR1 is MNHNS and CDR2 is SASEGT. V was clipped by 1 base and J by 6 bases, with 12 bases between them. The CDR3 runs to 15 residues. The CDR3, as DNA: TGTGCCAGCAGTGAAGTCGAGCAGGGGTATGAAAAACTGTTTTTT. This encodes CASSEVEQGYEKLFF.

J is TRBJ2-3 and V is TRBV7-2; 13 bases map to TRBD2. CDR1 and CDR2 from the germline V gene are SGHTA and FQGNSA. The CDR3 is 18 residues long. V shed 4 bases, J shed 0 bases, and the junction held 7 bases outside the gene matches. The CDR3, as DNA: TGTGCCAGCAGCTCCAAGACTAGCGGGGGGACTAGCACAGATACGCAGTATTTT. It is translated as CASSSKTSGGTSTDTQYF.

This clone was found once. V and J are TRBV23-1 and TRBJ1-4, with TRBD1 as a possible D gene (5 bases). TRBV23-1 is known as an ORF, though its function is uncertain. This CDR3 is built from 15 residues. V was pared by 7 bases and J by 0 bases, with 12 bases between. CDR3 nucleotides: TGCGCCAGCACTATCAAGGGGACAACTAATGAAAAACTGTTTTTT. Its protein product is CASTIKGTTNEKLFF.

This sequence joins TRBV7-2 and TRBJ1-6, with 7 bases that match TRBD1. Germline-derived CDR1 and CDR2 are SGHTA and FQGNSA. Trimming took 3 bases from V and 7 from J; bases not matched to a gene: 6. The CDR3 spans 15 residues. In DNA, the CDR3 is TGTGCCAGCAGCTTTGGTGACAGGGCAAATTCACCCCTCCACTTT. Protein product: CASSFGDRANSPLHF. The variable domain in full, completed from reference TRBV7-2 and TRBJ1-6, reads GAGVSQSPSNKVTEKGKDVELRCDPISGHTALYWYRQSLGQGLEFLIYFQGNSAPDKSGLPSDRFSAERTGGSVSTLTIQRTQQEDSAVYLCASSFGDRANSPLHFGNGTRLTVT.

This clone was observed a single time. CDR3 nucleotide sequence: TGTGCCAGCAGTTACGGGCAGGGTCCCAATGAGCAGTTCTTC. Translation gives CASSYGQGPNEQFF. The chain joins TRBV6-2 or TRBV6-3 to TRBJ2-1, with D tentatively TRBD1 (5 bases). The CDR3 extends over 14 amino acids. Trimming took off 2 bases at V and 6 bases at J, with 11 bases between the two ends. Per the germline V gene, CDR1 is MNHEY and CDR2 is SVGEGT.

In DNA, the CDR3 is TGCGCCAGCAGCTTGGATGGCCCGAGCGTATCCTCTGGAAACACCATATATTTT. Protein product: CASSLDGPSVSSGNTIYF. This chain links TRBV5-1 with TRBJ1-3, with D unresolved. The germline V gene has CDR1 SGHRS and CDR2 YFSETQ. The CDR3 is 18 residues long. V shed 0 bases and J shed 0 bases, with 16 bases lying between them.

V and J are TRBV7-2 and TRBJ1-3, with 7 bases that match TRBD1. The germline V gene encodes CDR1 SGHTA and CDR2 FQGNSA. J gave up 0 bases and V 0 bases, and 2 bases lay outside the gene matches. The CDR3 is made up of 16 amino acids. CDR3 DNA: TGTGCCAGCAGCTTAGCGGGACAGAACTCTGGAAACACCATATATTTT. Its protein product is CASSLAGQNSGNTIYF.

The count of this clone is one. The chain is built from TRBV18 and TRBJ1-5; D unclear. This CDR3 spans 16 amino acids. Germline V CDR1 and CDR2: KGHSH, LQKENI. The V and J ends lost 5 bases and 0 bases respectively, with 14 bases between them. Here the CDR3 reads CASSTRGDYSNQPQHF. CDR3 nucleotide sequence: TGTGCCAGCTCAACCCGCGGTGATTATAGCAATCAGCCCCAGCATTTT.

The chain couples TRBV6-2 or TRBV6-3 to TRBJ2-7; 11 bases agree with TRBD2. Unmatched junction bases numbered 3, after V lost 4 bases and J lost 1 base. Germline assignment: CDR1 MNHEY and CDR2 SVGEGT. The CDR3 runs to 15 residues. CDR3 loop: CASSSPSGGSYEQYF. CDR3 sequence (DNA): TGTGCCAGCAGTTCCCCTAGCGGGGGGTCCTACGAGCAGTACTTC.

This clone was found once. The rearrangement links TRBV18 to TRBJ1-1, with D perhaps TRBD1 (6 bases). Germline CDR1 reads KGHSH; CDR2 reads LQKENI. The CDR3 length is 13 residues. The V and J ends lost 6 bases and 7 bases respectively, with 15 bases between them. CDR3 protein: CASSPAMDSEAFF. CDR3 nucleotide sequence: TGTGCCAGCTCCCCCGCAATGGACAGTGAAGCTTTCTTT.

Only a few counts were recorded for this clone. The chain uses TRBV7-9 and TRBJ2-7; D possibly corresponds to TRBD2 (5 bases). Germline assignment: CDR1 SEHNR and CDR2 FQNEAQ (reference sequence). The CDR3 runs 14 residues. V dropped 5 bases and J dropped 5 bases, with 16 bases sitting between them. The CDR3 region is CASSPRGSPNEQYF. As DNA, the CDR3 is TGTGCCAGCAGCCCTCGAGGGAGTCCTAACGAGCAGTACTTC.

The rearrangement joins TRBV30 to TRBJ1-3, with no clear D. The CDR3 is 15 residues long. Germline lookup yields CDR1 GTSNPN and CDR2 SVGIG (reference sequence). Trimming pared 1 base from V and 0 bases from J, leaving 10 bases between. The CDR3 protein is CAWSGGLTSGNTIYF. The CDR3 bases are TGTGCCTGGAGTGGCGGTCTAACCTCTGGAAACACCATATATTTT. The whole variable domain, remainder taken from reference TRBV30 and TRBJ1-3, is SQTIHQWPATLVQPVGSPLSLECTVEGTSNPNLYWYRQAAGRGLQLLFYSVGIGQISSEVPQNLSASRPQDRQFILSSKKLLLSDSGFYLCAWSGGLTSGNTIYFGEGSWLTVV.

This chain connects TRBV11-3 to TRBJ2-1; 10 nucleotides match TRBD2. Unmatched junction bases numbered 6, after V lost 1 base and J lost 9 bases. The CDR3 loop spans 15 amino acids. Germline CDR1 and CDR2: SGHNT and YENEEA. The CDR3 is CASSLVTSGVAEQFF. CDR3 nucleotides: TGTGCCAGCAGCTTAGTTACTAGCGGGGTTGCTGAGCAGTTCTTC.

The V gene is TRBV15, the J gene TRBJ1-2; 8 bases map to TRBD1. With V trimmed by 1 base and J by 2 bases, 6 bases remained unmatched. CDR3 length equals 16 residues. CDR1 LNHNV and CDR2 YYDKDF come from the germline V gene (reference sequence). The CDR3 reads CATSRGQGLGNYGYTF. The CDR3 DNA reads as TGTGCCACCAGCAGAGGACAGGGGTTAGGGAACTATGGCTACACCTTC. Full variable domain (rest looked up from reference TRBV15 and TRBJ1-2): DAMVIQNPRYQVTQFGKPVTLSCSQTLNHNVMYWYQQKSSQAPKLLFHYYDKDFNNEADTPDNFQSRRPNTSFCFLDIRSPGLGDTAMYLCATSRGQGLGNYGYTFGSGTRLTVV.

The gene calls are TRBV27 and TRBJ2-3; TRBD1 is a possible D gene (6 bases). CDR3 length: 16 residues. From germline, CDR1 is MNHEY and CDR2 SMNVEV (reference sequence). V was shortened by 8 bases and J by 5 bases, with 23 bases between the two germline ends. The CDR3 DNA reads as TGTGCCAGCTCAAAAGGGGAAACAGGGTTTCAAGATACGCAGTATTTT. This gives the protein CASSKGETGFQDTQYF.

V usage is TRBV20-1 and J usage is TRBJ1-2; D gene unclear. Trimming took off 3 bases at V and 3 bases at J, with 8 bases between the two ends. The germline CDR1 and CDR2 sequences are DFQATT and SNEGSKA (reference sequence). The CDR3 consists of 12 residues. Here the CDR3 DNA reads TGCAGTGCTAGTGGGCAATACTATGGCTACACCTTC. This gives the protein CSASGQYYGYTF.